This TCR beta chain was identified during a study of blood T cell repertoires in COVID-19. Here immunoSEQ multiplex PCR was the method, and the copy in TCRdb shows in-frame clones only, minus some. The sample lists tens of thousands of clones, approximately 90% seen once, with about 1.9% in the top ten. CDR1 and CDR2 (germline): SGHNT, YYREEE (reference sequence). The CDR3 extends over 15 amino acids. Deletions cut 0 bases from V and 5 bases from J, with 12 bases between. Input material: peripheral blood. This chain uses TRBV5-4 with TRBJ2-1; D may be TRBD2 (5 bases). The receptor comes from a man aged 50 or older with active or convalescent COVID-19. CDR3 amino acids: CASSLGLSPDNEQFF. CDR3 coding DNA: TGTGCCAGCAGCTTGGGACTATCCCCGGACAATGAGCAGTTCTTC.